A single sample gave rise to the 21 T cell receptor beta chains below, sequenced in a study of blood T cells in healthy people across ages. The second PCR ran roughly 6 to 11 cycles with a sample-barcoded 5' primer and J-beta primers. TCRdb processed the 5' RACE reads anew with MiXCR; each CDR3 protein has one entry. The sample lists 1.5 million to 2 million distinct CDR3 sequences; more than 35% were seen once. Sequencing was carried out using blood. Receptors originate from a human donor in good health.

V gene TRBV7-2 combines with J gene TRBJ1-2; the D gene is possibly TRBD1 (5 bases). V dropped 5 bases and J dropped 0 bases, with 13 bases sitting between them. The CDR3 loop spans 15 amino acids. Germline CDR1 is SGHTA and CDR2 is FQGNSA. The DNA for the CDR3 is TGTGCCAGCAGCCCGCCGGCGGGGCCTAACTATGGCTACACCTTC. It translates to CASSPPAGPNYGYTF.

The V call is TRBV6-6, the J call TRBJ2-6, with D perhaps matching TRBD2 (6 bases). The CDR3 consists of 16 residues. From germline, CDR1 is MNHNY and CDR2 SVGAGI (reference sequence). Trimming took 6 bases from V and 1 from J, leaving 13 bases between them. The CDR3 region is CASSNGGLSGANVLTF. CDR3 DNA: TGTGCCAGCAGCAACGGGGGATTATCTGGGGCCAACGTCCTGACTTTC.

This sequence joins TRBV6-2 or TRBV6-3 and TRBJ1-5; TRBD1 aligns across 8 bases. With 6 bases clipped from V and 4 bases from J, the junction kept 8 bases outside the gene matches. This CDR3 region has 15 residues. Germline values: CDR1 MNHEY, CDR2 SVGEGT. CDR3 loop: CASRSTGEGNQPQHF. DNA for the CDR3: TGTGCCAGCAGATCGACAGGGGAGGGTAATCAGCCCCAGCATTTT.

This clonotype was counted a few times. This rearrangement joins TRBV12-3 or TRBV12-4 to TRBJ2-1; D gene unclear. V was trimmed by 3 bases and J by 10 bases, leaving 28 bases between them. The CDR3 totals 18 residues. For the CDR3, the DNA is TGTGCCAGCAGTTTTATTTTGGCAGACGGCAAAACTACCTACGAGCAGTTCTTC. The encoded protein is CASSFILADGKTTYEQFF.

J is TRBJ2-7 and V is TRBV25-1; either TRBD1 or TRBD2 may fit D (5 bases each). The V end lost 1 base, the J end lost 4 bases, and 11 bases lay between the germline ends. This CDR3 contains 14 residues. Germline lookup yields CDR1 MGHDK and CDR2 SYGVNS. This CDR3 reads CASSESGSKYEQYF. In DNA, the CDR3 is TGTGCCAGCAGTGAATCAGGGAGTAAGTACGAGCAGTACTTC.

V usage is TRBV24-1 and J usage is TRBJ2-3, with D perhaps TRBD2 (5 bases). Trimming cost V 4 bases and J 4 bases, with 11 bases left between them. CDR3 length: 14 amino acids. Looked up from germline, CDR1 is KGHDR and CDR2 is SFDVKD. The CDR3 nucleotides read TGTGCCACCAGTGAACCGACTAACCCAGATACGCAGTATTTT. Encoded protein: CATSEPTNPDTQYF.

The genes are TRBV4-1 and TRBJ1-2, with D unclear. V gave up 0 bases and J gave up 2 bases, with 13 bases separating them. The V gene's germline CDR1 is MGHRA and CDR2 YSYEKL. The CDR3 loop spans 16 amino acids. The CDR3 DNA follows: TGCGCCAGCAGCCAAGATGTTGAGGGATTGAACTATGGCTACACCTTC. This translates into CASSQDVEGLNYGYTF.

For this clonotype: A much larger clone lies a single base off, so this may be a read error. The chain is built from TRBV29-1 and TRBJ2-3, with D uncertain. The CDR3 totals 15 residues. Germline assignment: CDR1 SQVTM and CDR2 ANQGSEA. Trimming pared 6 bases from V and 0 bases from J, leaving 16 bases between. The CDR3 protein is CSVGAAGASTDTQYF. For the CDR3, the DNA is TGCAGCGTAGGAGCCGCAGGAGCTAGCACAGATACGCAGTATTTT.

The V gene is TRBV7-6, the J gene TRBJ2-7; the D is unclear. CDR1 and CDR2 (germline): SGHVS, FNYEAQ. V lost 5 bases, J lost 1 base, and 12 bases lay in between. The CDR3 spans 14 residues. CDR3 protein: CASSPTAVSYEQYF. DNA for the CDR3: TGTGCCAGCAGCCCAACCGCGGTATCCTACGAGCAGTACTTC.

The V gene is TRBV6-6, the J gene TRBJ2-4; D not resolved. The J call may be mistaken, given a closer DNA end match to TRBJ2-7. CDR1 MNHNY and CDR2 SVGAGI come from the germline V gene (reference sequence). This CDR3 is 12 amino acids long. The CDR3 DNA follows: TGTGCCAGCAGTTACGCGCCAAACGAGCAGTACTTC. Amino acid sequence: CASSYAPNEQYF.

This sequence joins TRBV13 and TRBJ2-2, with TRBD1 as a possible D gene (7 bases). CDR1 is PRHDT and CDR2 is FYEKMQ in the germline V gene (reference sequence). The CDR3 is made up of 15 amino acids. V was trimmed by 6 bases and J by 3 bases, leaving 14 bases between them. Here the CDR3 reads CASRKEGAHTGELFF. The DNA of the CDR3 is TGTGCCAGCAGGAAGGAGGGGGCCCACACCGGGGAGCTGTTTTTT.

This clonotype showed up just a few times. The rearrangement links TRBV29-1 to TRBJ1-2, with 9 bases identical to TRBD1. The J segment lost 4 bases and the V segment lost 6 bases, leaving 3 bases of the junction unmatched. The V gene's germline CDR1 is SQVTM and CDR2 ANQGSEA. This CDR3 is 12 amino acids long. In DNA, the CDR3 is TGCAGCGTCCCGGACAGGGGCTATGGCTACACCTTC. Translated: CSVPDRGYGYTF.

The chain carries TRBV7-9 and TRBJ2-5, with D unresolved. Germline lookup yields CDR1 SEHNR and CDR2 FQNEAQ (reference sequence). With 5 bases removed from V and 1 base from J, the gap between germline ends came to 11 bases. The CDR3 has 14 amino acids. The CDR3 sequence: CASSPSHSQETQYF. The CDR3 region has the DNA TGTGCCAGCAGCCCCTCTCACAGCCAAGAGACCCAGTACTTC.

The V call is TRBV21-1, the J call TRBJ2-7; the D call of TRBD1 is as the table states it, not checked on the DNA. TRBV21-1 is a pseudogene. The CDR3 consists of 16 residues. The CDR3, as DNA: TGTGCCGGCAGCAAGAGCGAGACAGGGGTATCCTACGAGCAGTACTTC. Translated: CAGSKSETGVSYEQYF.

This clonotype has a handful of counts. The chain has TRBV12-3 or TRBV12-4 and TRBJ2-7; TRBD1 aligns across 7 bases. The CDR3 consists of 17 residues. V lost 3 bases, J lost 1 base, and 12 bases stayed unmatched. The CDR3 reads CASSFGPPGQTSYEQYF. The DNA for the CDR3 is TGTGCCAGCAGTTTTGGGCCTCCGGGACAGACATCCTACGAGCAGTACTTC.

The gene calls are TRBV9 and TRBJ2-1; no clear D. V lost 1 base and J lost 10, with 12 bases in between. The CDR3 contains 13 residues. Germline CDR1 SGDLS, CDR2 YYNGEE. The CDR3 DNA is TGTGCCAGCAGCGTATCCGGAGACGAAGAGCAGTTCTTC. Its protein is CASSVSGDEEQFF.

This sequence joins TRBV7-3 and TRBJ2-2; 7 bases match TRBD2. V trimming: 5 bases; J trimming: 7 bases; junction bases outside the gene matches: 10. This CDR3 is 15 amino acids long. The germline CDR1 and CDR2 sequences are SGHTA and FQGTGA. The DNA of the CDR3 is TGTGCCAGCAGCCCCCGGGGAGGGTTAGTCGGGGAGCTGTTTTTT. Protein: CASSPRGGLVGELFF. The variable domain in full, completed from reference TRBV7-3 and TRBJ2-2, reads GAGVSQTPSNKVTEKGKYVELRCDPISGHTALYWYRQSLGQGPEFLIYFQGTGAADDSGLPNDRFFAVRPEGSVSTLKIQRTERGDSAVYLCASSPRGGLVGELFFGEGSRLTVL.

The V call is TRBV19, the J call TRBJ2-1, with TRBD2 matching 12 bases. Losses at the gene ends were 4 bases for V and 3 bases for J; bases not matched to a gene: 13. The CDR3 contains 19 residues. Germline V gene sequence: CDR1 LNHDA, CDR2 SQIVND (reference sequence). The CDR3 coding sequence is TGTGCCAGTAGTACTGCTAGCGGGGGGGCTGGAGGTCTCTACAATGAGCAGTTCTTC. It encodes CASSTASGGAGGLYNEQFF. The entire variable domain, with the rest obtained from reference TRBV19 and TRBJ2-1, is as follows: DGGITQSPKYLFRKEGQNVTLSCEQNLNHDAMYWYRQDPGQGLRLIYYSQIVNDFQKGDIAEGYSVSREKKESFPLTVTSAQKNPTAFYLCASSTASGGAGGLYNEQFFGPGTRLTVL.

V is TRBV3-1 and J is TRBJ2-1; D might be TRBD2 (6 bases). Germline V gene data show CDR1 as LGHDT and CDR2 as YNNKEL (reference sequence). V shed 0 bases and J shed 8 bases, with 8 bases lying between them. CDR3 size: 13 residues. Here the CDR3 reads CASSQDWEDEQFF. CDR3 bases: TGTGCCAGCAGCCAAGACTGGGAGGATGAGCAGTTCTTC.

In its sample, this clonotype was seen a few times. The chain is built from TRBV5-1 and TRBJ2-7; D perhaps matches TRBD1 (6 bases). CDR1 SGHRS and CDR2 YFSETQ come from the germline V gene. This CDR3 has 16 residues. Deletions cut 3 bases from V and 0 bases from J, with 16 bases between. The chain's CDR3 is CASSWAVQGTSYEQYF. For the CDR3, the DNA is TGCGCCAGCAGCTGGGCCGTACAGGGAACCTCCTACGAGCAGTACTTC.

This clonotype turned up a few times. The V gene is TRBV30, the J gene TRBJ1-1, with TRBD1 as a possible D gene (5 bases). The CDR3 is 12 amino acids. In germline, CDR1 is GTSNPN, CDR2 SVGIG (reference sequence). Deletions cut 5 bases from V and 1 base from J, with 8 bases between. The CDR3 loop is CAWWDGNTEAFF. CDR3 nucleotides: TGTGCCTGGTGGGACGGGAACACTGAAGCTTTCTTT.